This record looks at one T cell receptor beta chain sequence and its context. The antigen is unknown. The CDR3 has 14 amino acids. Germline values: CDR1 ENHRY, CDR2 SYGVKD. Trimming cost V 6 bases and J 6 bases; bases outside gene matches: 5. This specimen comes from a study of T cells in tumors after PD-1 blockade. The wider study: Patients had no prior checkpoint blockade, systemic immunosuppressants, or anti-cancer therapy within 4 weeks.

Study conclusions and caveats: In squamous cell carcinoma, 45% to 50% of expanded exhausted clones were novel versus about 30% of other expanded CD8+ clones. After therapy, most expanded exhausted CD8+ clones were absent pre-treatment, suggesting clonal replacement. Blood contained about 38% of the tumor's TCR clonotypes.

Only in-frame clones appear in the TCRdb table, and some are missing; sequencing was by immunoSEQ multiplex PCR. The data contain about 13,000 clones, around 63% of them singletons. The sequence derives from a human donor with cutaneous squamous cell carcinoma. The sequences come from tumor tissue, collected before anti-PD-1 treatment. The chain carries TRBV10-3 and TRBJ2-7; 13 bases fit TRBD2. The CDR3 reads CAIRGLAGMGEQYF. CDR3 coding DNA: TGTGCCATCAGGGGACTAGCGGGGATGGGCGAGCAGTACTTC.